The sequence of this T cell receptor (beta chain) was determined in a study of blood T cell repertoires in COVID-19. Background on the study: Italy, Spain and the United States were the sources of the convalescent and acute COVID-19 samples. In each case, the material was cDNA or gDNA derived from T cells, B-cell-depleted T cells, or PBMCs.

The count of this clone is one. Authors' analysis steps: Nucleated cell counts were estimated from reference gene primer amplification. TCRdb's table, derived via immunoSEQ multiplex PCR, lists solely in-frame clones and lacks some. That table furnishes V, J and clone size, whereas the DNA furnished D and trimming. The table shows a few hundred thousand clones, with about 90% occurring only once. Germline V lookup: CDR1 SGHRS, CDR2 YFSETQ. CDR3 length: 17 amino acids. V lost 4 bases to trimming and J lost 0 bases; unmatched junction nucleotides: 9. The specimen was peripheral blood. This chain links TRBV5-1 with TRBJ1-4; 7 bases align to TRBD1. The sequence derives from a woman in her 50s who had recovered from COVID-19. CDR3 in amino acids: CASSGRDRAATNEKLFF. CDR3 nucleotide sequence: TGCGCCAGCAGCGGCCGGGACAGAGCTGCAACTAATGAAAAACTGTTTTTT.